This T cell receptor (beta chain) is from a study of blood T cell repertoires in COVID-19. Repertoires were generated with immunoSEQ multiplex PCR, while TCRdb's copy carries only in-frame clones and drops some. The table shows some 64,000 clones, with around 66% occurring only once. This clonotype was sampled from a woman aged 55-70 years who had been exposed to COVID-19. Input material: PBMCs or T cells enriched from blood (not recorded which).

The chain's CDR3 is CASSVDVSYEQYF. The CDR3 DNA is TGTGCCAGCAGCGTAGATGTGAGTTACGAGCAGTACTTC. The chain has TRBV9 and TRBJ2-7; D ambiguous. Trimming took off 0 bases at V and 4 bases at J, with 8 bases between the two ends. CDR3 length: 13 residues. Germline CDR1 and CDR2: SGDLS and YYNGEE.